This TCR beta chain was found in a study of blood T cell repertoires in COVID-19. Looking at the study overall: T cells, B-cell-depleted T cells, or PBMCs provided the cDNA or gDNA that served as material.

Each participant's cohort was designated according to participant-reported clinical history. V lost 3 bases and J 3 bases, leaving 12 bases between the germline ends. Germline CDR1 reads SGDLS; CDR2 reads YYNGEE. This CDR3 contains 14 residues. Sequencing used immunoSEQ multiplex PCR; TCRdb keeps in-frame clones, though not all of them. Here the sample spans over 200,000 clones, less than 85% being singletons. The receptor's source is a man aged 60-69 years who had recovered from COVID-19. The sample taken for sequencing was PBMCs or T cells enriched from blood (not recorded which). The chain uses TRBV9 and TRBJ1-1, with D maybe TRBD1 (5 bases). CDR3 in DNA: TGTGCCAGCAGCGCTCACAGGTGGGACACTGAAGCTTTCTTT. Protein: CASSAHRWDTEAFF.